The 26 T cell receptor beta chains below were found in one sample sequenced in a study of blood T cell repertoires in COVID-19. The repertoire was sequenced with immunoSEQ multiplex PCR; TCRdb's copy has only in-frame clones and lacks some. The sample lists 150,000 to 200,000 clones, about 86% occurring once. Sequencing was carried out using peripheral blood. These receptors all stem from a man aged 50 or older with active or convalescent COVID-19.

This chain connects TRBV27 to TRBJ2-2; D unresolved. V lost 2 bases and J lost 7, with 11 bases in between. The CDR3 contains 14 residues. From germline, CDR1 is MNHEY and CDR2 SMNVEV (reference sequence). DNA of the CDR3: TGTGCCAGCAGTTTAGCCATAGATTACGGGGAGCTGTTTTTT. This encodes CASSLAIDYGELFF.

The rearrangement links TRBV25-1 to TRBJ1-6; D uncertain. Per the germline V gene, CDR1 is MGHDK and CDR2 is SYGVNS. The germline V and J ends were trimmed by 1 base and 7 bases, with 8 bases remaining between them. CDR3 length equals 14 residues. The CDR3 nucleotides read TGTGCCAGCAGTGAATTCCAATCCAATTCACCCCTCCACTTT. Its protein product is CASSEFQSNSPLHF.

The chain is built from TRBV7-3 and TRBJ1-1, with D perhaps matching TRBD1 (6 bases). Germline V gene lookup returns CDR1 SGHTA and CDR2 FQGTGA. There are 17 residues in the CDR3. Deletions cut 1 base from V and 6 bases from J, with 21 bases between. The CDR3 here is CASSLSQQGRATAEAFF. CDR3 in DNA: TGTGCCAGCAGCTTAAGTCAACAGGGTAGGGCGACGGCTGAAGCTTTCTTT.

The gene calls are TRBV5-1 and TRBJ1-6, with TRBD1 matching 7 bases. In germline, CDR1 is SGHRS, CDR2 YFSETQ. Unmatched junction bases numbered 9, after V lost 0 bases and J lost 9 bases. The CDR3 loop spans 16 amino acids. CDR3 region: CASSLVSGTVSSPLHF. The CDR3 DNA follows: TGCGCCAGCAGCTTGGTTTCCGGGACAGTGTCTTCACCCCTCCACTTT.

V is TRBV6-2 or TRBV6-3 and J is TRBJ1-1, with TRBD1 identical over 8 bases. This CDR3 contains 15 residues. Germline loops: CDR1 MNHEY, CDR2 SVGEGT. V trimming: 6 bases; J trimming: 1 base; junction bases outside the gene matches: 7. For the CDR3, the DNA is TGTGCCAGCAGCGGGACAGGAGGTAAGAACACTGAAGCTTTCTTT. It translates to CASSGTGGKNTEAFF.

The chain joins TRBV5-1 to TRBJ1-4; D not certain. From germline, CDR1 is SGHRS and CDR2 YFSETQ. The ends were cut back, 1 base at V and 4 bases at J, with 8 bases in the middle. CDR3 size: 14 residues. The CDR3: CASSLLEVNEKLFF. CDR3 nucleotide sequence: TGCGCCAGCAGCTTGTTAGAGGTTAATGAAAAACTGTTTTTT.

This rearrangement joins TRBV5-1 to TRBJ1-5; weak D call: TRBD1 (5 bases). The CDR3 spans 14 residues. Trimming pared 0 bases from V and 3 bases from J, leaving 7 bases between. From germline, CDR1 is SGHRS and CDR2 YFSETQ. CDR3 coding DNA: TGCGCCAGCAGCTTGGGACAGAACAATCAGCCCCAGCATTTT. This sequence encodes CASSLGQNNQPQHF.

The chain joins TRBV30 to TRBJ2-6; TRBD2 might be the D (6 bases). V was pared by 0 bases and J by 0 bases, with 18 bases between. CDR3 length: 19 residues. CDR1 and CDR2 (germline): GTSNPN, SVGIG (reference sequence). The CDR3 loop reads CAWSVQQWGAGSGANVLTF. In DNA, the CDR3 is TGTGCCTGGAGTGTACAGCAGTGGGGAGCGGGCTCTGGGGCCAACGTCCTGACTTTC.

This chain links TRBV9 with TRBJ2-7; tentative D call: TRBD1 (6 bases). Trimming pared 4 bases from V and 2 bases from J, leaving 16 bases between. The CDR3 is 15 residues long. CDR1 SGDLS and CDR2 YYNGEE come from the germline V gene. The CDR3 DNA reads TGTGCCAGCAGCCCAAGGACAGTGGGGACCTACGAGCAGTACTTC. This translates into CASSPRTVGTYEQYF. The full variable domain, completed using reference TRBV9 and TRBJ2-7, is DSGVTQTPKHLITATGQRVTLRCSPRSGDLSVYWYQQSLDQGLQFLIQYYNGEERAKGNILERFSAQQFPDLHSELNLSSLELGDSALYFCASSPRTVGTYEQYFGPGTRLTVT.

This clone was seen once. The CDR3 here is CASRSGQAKSPLHF. In DNA, the CDR3 is TGTGCCAGTAGGTCGGGACAGGCGAAATCACCCCTCCACTTT. The chain uses TRBV19 and TRBJ1-6; 8 bases line up with TRBD1. Germline lookup yields CDR1 LNHDA and CDR2 SQIVND (reference sequence). The junction had 8 bases not matched to a gene; V was cut back by 6 bases and J by 10 bases. The CDR3 is made up of 14 amino acids.

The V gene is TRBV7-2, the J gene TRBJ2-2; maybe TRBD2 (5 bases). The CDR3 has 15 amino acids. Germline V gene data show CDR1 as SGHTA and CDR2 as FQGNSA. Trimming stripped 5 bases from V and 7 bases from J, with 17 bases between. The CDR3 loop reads CASSQAGLLGGELFF. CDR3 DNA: TGTGCCAGCAGCCAGGCGGGCCTCCTCGGCGGGGAGCTGTTTTTT. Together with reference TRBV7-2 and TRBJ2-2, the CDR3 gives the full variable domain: GAGVSQSPSNKVTEKGKDVELRCDPISGHTALYWYRQSLGQGLEFLIYFQGNSAPDKSGLPSDRFSAERTGGSVSTLTIQRTQQEDSAVYLCASSQAGLLGGELFFGEGSRLTVL.

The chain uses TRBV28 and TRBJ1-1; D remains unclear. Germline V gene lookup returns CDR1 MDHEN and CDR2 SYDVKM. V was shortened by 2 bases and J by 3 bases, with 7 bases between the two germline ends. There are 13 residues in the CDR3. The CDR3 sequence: CASSLPEYTEAFF. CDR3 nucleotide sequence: TGTGCCAGCAGTTTACCTGAGTACACTGAAGCTTTCTTT.

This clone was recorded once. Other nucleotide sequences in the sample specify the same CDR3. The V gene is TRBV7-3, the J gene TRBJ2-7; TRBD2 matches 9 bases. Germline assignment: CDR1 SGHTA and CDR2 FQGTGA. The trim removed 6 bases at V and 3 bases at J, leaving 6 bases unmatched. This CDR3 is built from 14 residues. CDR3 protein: CASSPAGGNYEQYF. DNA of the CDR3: TGTGCCAGCAGTCCAGCGGGGGGAAACTACGAGCAGTACTTC.

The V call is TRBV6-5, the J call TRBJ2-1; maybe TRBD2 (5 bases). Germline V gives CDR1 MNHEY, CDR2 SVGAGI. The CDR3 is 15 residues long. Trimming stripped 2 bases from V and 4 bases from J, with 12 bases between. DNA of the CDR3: TGTGCCAGCAGTTACGACTATACTGGTTACAATGAGCAGTTCTTC. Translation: CASSYDYTGYNEQFF.

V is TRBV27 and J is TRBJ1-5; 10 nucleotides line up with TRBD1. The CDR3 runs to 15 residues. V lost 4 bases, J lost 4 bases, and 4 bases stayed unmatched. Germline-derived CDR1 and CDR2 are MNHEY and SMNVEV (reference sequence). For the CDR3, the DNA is TGTGCCAGCAGTTCCGGACAGGGGGAGAATCAGCCCCAGCATTTT. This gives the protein CASSSGQGENQPQHF.

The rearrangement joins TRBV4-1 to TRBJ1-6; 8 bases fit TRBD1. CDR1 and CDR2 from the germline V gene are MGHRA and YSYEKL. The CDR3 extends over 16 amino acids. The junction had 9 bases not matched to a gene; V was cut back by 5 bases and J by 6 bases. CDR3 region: CASSGAVQGANSPLHF. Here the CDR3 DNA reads TGCGCCAGCAGCGGGGCGGTGCAGGGGGCTAATTCACCCCTCCACTTT.

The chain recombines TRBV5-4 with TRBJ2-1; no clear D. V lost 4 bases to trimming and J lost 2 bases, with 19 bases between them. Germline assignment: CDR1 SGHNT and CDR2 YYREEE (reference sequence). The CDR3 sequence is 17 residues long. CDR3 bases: TGTGCCAGCAGCAAACCGAACAGCACCAGCCCCTACAATGAGCAGTTCTTC. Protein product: CASSKPNSTSPYNEQFF.

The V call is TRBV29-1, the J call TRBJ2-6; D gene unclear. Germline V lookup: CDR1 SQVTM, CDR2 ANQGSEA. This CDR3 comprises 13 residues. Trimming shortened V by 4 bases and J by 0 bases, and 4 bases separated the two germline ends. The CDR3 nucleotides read TGCAGCGTTGCAGTCTCTGGGGCCAACGTCCTGACTTTC. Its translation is CSVAVSGANVLTF.

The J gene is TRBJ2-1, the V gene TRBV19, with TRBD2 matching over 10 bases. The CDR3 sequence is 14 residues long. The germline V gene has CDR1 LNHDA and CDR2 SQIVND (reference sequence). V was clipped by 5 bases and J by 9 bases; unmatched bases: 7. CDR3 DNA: TGTGCCAGTAGTGAGAGCGGGAGGGCCGTTGAGCAGTTCTTC. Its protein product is CASSESGRAVEQFF. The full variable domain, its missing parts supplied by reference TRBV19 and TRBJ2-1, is DGGITQSPKYLFRKEGQNVTLSCEQNLNHDAMYWYRQDPGQGLRLIYYSQIVNDFQKGDIAEGYSVSREKKESFPLTVTSAQKNPTAFYLCASSESGRAVEQFFGPGTRLTVL.

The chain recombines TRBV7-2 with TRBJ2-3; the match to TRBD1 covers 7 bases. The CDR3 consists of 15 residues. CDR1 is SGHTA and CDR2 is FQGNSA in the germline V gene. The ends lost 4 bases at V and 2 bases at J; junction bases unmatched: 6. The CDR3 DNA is TGTGCCAGCAGCTCAACAGGGGTTTCCACAGATACGCAGTATTTT. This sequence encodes CASSSTGVSTDTQYF. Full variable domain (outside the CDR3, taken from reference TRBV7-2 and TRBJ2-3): GAGVSQSPSNKVTEKGKDVELRCDPISGHTALYWYRQSLGQGLEFLIYFQGNSAPDKSGLPSDRFSAERTGGSVSTLTIQRTQQEDSAVYLCASSSTGVSTDTQYFGPGTRLTVL.

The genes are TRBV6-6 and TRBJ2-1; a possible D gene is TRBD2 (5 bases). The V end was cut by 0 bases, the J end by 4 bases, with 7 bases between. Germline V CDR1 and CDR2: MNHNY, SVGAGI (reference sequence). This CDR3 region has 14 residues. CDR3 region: CASSYSRVYNEQFF. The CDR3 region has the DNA TGTGCCAGCAGTTACTCGAGGGTTTACAATGAGCAGTTCTTC.

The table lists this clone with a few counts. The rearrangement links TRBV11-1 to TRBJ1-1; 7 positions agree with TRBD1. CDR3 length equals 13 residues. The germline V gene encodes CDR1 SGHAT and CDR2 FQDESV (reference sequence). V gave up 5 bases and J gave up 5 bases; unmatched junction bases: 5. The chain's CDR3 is CASSQMTGTEAFF. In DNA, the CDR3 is TGTGCCAGCAGCCAAATGACAGGGACTGAAGCTTTCTTT.

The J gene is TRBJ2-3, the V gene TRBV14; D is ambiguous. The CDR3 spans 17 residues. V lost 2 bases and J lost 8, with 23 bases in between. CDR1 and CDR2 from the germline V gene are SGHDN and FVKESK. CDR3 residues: CASSQIGAMDQTGTQYF. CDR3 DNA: TGTGCCAGCAGCCAAATTGGTGCTATGGATCAAACGGGTACGCAGTATTTT.

As DNA, the CDR3 is TGTGCCAGCAGCCCCACTTTACTCCTGAACACTGAAGCTTTCTTT. It specifies CASSPTLLLNTEAFF. The gene calls are TRBV6-5 and TRBJ1-1; D uncertain. This CDR3 region has 15 residues. Germline V gene sequence: CDR1 MNHEY, CDR2 SVGAGI. Trimming pared 6 bases from V and 0 bases from J, leaving 14 bases between.

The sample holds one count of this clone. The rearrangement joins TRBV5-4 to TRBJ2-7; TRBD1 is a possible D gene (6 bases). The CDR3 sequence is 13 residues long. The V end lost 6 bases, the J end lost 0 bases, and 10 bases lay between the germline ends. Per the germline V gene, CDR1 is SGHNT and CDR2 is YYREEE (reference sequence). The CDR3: CASNSGASYEQYF. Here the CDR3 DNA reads TGTGCCAGCAACTCAGGGGCCTCCTACGAGCAGTACTTC.

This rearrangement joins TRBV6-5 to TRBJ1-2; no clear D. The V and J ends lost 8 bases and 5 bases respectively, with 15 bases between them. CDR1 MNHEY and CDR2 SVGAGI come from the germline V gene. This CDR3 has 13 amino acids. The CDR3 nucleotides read TGTGCCAGCCGAGACTCGACTCCGTATGGCTACACCTTC. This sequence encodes CASRDSTPYGYTF.